One and the same sample provided the 5 T cell receptor beta chains below, sequenced in a study of response to subunit inactivated influenza vaccine. MiXCR, applied by TCRdb to the RT-PCR reads, yields one record per CDR3 protein. In the table there are roughly 550,000 distinct CDR3 sequences, 20% to 25% of which are singletons. The sample was also reused in another study, on T cells expressing NK-cell markers. That report adds: TCR beta cDNA was generated via 5'RACE template switching incorporating UMIs.

The source material was CD4+ T cells sorted from PBMCs, sampled roughly 12 days after vaccination. The receptors come from a man between 45 and 60 years old who received an inactivated influenza vaccine.

The chain employs TRBV5-6 and TRBJ2-3; no clear D gene. The CDR3 is 17 residues long. V lost 2 bases, J lost 4 bases, and 20 bases lay in between. Looked up from germline, CDR1 is SGHDT and CDR2 is YYEEEE. In DNA, the CDR3 is TGTGCCAGCAGCTTCTTTTTAAGGACCTCGAGACCAGATACGCAGTATTTT. This translates into CASSFFLRTSRPDTQYF.

This clonotype was seen only a few times. The chain couples TRBV7-8 to TRBJ2-1; 11 bases align to TRBD2. CDR1 and CDR2 from the germline V gene are SGHVS and FQNEAQ. Trimming took 1 base from V and 9 from J; bases not matched to a gene: 5. This CDR3 is 15 amino acids long. CDR3 protein: CASSLVAGGSGEQFF. CDR3 coding DNA: TGTGCCAGCAGCTTAGTAGCGGGAGGGTCGGGTGAGCAGTTCTTC.

This clonotype came up a few times. The gene calls are TRBV7-9 and TRBJ2-2; D ambiguous. With 5 bases removed from V and 4 bases from J, the gap between germline ends came to 11 bases. The germline V gene has CDR1 SEHNR and CDR2 FQNEAQ (reference sequence). The CDR3 extends over 14 amino acids. CDR3 sequence (DNA): TGTGCCAGCAGCCCAGGCATGGGCACCGGGGAGCTGTTTTTT. This translates into CASSPGMGTGELFF.

In this sample, this clonotype turned up a few times. The CDR3 is CATSSGQGYGYTF. The CDR3 DNA reads TGTGCCACCAGCAGCGGACAGGGCTATGGCTACACCTTC. This chain links TRBV15 with TRBJ1-2; 8 bases fit TRBD1. Germline V CDR1 and CDR2: LNHNV, YYDKDF (reference sequence). The J segment lost 4 bases and the V segment lost 3 bases, leaving 1 base of the junction unmatched. The CDR3 runs to 13 residues.

The chain couples TRBV4-3 to TRBJ2-5; D may be TRBD2 (6 bases). The CDR3 runs to 15 residues. CDR1 is LGHNA and CDR2 is YSLEER in the germline V gene. Trimming took off 1 base at V and 5 bases at J, with 14 bases between the two ends. This CDR3 reads CASSQGGSGGETQYF. The CDR3 region has the DNA TGCGCCAGCAGCCAAGGGGGTAGCGGTGGGGAGACCCAGTACTTC.